This TCR beta chain was retrieved from a study of cytotoxic CD8 clonotypes in ibrutinib-treated CLL. V was pared by 8 bases and J by 6 bases, with 5 bases of the junction left unmatched. This CDR3 region has 13 residues. Germline V gives CDR1 SGHDN, CDR2 FVKESK. Overall study results and limits: Few clonotypes were public, and these shrank or held steady under treatment. Progressing and sustained-remission patients had different sampling times.

Profiled with immunoSEQ multiplex PCR; TCRdb holds only in-frame clones, not every one. The sample lists roughly 250,000 clones, less than 75% occurring once. For this clone: Antigen: not known.

V usage is TRBV14 and J usage is TRBJ2-1; 9 nucleotides align to TRBD2. Source: PBMCs, taken after 24 months of ibrutinib treatment. The origin of this receptor is a human donor with chronic lymphocytic leukemia. The CDR3 coding sequence is TGTGCCAGCGGTAGCGGGAGTTCCAATGAGCAGTTCTTC. This translates into CASGSGSSNEQFF.